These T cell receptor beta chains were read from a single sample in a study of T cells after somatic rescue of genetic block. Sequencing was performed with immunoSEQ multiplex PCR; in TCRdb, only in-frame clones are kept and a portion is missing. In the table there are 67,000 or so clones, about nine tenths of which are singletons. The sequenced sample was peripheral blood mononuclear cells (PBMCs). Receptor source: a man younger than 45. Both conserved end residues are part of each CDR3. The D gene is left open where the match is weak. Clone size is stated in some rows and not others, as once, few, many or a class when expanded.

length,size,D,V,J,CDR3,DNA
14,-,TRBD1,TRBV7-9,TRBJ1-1,CASSLGTVGGEAFF,TGTGCCAGCAGCCTCGGGACAGTTGGGGGTGAAGCTTTCTTT
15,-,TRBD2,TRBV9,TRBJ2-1,CASSPAGSPYNEQFF,TGTGCCAGCAGCCCAGCGGGGAGTCCTTACAATGAGCAGTTCTTC
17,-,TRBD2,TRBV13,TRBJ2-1,CASSLAASGSSYNEQFF,TGTGCCAGCAGCTTAGCGGCTAGCGGGAGCTCCTACAATGAGCAGTTCTTC
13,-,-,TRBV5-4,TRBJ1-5,CASSPSGGQPQHF,TGTGCCAGCAGCCCAAGTGGGGGTCAGCCCCAGCATTTT
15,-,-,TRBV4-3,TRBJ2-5,CASSQDPGEGETQYF,TGCGCCAGCAGCCAAGATCCGGGAGAGGGCGAGACCCAGTACTTC
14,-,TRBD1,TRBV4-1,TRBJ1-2,CASSQRDRDYGYTF,TGCGCCAGCAGCCAGAGAGACAGGGACTATGGCTACACCTTC
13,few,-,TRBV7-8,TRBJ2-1,CASSQRRASEQFF,TGTGCCAGCAGCCAGAGGAGAGCTTCTGAGCAGTTCTTC
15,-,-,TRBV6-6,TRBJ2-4,CASSDGPIAKNIQYF,TGTGCCAGCAGTGACGGTCCGATAGCCAAAAACATTCAGTACTTC
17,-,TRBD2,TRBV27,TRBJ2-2,CASSLGSLAENTGELFF,TGTGCCAGCAGTTTAGGTAGTCTAGCGGAGAACACCGGGGAGCTGTTTTTT
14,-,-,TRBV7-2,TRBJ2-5,CASREDRVVETQYF,TGTGCCAGCAGGGAGGACAGAGTGGTCGAGACCCAGTACTTC
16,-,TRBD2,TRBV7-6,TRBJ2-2,CASSPSGGRNTGELFF,TGTGCCAGCAGCCCTAGCGGGGGGCGGAACACCGGGGAGCTGTTTTTT
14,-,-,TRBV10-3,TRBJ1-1,CAISADSVNTEAFF,TGTGCCATCAGCGCAGACAGCGTGAACACTGAAGCTTTCTTT
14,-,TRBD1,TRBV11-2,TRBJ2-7,CASSEDRGSYEQYF,TGTGCCAGCAGCGAAGACAGGGGCTCCTACGAGCAGTACTTC
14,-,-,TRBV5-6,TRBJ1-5,CASNPGFSNQPQHF,TGTGCCAGCAACCCGGGGTTTAGCAATCAGCCCCAGCATTTT
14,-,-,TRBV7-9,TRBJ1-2,CASSLDQQVRGYTF,TGTGCCAGCAGCTTAGATCAACAGGTCCGCGGCTACACCTTC
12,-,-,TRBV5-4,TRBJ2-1,CASSLPYNEQFF,TGTGCCAGCAGCTTGCCCTACAATGAGCAGTTCTTC
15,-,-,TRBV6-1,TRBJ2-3,CASSPRNIRTDTQYF,TGTGCCAGCAGTCCCCGGAACATTCGCACAGATACGCAGTATTTT
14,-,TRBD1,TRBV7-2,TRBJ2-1,CASSPGQAYNEQFF,TGTGCCAGCAGTCCGGGACAGGCCTACAATGAGCAGTTCTTC
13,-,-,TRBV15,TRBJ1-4,CATTKDDNEKLFF,TGTGCCACCACCAAGGATGATAATGAAAAACTGTTTTTT
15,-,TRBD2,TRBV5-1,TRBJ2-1,CASSFSTSGRNEQFF,TGCGCCAGCAGCTTCTCCACTAGCGGGCGGAATGAGCAGTTCTTC
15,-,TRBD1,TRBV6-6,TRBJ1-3,CASSFDRASGNTIYF,TGTGCCAGCAGTTTTGACAGGGCCTCTGGAAACACCATATATTTT
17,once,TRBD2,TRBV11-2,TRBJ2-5,CASSLVRSSGFQETQYF,TGTGCCAGCAGCTTAGTTAGGTCTAGCGGCTTCCAAGAGACCCAGTACTTC
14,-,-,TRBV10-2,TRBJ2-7,CASSDFEGSYEQYF,TGCGCCAGCAGTGACTTTGAGGGCTCCTACGAGCAGTACTTC
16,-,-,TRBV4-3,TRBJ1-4,CASSKFDPGHPEKLFF,TGCGCCAGCAGCAAATTTGACCCGGGACACCCTGAAAAACTGTTTTTT
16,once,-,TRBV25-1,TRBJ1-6,CASSEFLAGKNSPLHF,TGTGCCAGCAGTGAATTCTTGGCAGGGAAGAATTCACCCCTCCACTTT
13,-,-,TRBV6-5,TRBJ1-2,CASSYSKGRGYTF,TGTGCCAGCAGTTACTCGAAGGGGCGCGGCTACACCTTC
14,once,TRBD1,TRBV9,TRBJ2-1,CASSAPGTVGEQFF,TGTGCCAGCAGCGCCCCTGGGACAGTCGGTGAGCAGTTCTTC
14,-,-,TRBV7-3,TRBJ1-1,CASSPQGWDTEAFF,TGTGCCAGCAGCCCACAGGGTTGGGACACTGAAGCTTTCTTT
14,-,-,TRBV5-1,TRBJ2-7,CASSLAVAGYEQYF,TGCGCCAGCAGCTTGGCCGTGGCAGGCTACGAGCAGTACTTC
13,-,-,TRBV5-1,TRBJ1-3,CASSPENGNTIYF,TGCGCCAGCAGCCCGGAGAACGGAAACACCATATATTTT
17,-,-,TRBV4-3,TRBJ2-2,CASSQDLTGVATGELFF,TGCGCCAGCAGCCAAGATCTTACCGGGGTGGCGACCGGGGAGCTGTTTTTT
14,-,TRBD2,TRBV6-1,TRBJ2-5,CASSPGGNQETQYF,TGTGCCAGCAGCCCCGGGGGGAACCAAGAGACCCAGTACTTC
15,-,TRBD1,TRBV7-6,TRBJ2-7,CASSSSGTGPGEQYF,TGTGCCAGCAGCTCTTCGGGGACAGGGCCGGGGGAGCAGTACTTC
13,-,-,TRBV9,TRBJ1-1,CASSVLGNTEAFF,TGTGCCAGCAGCGTCTTGGGGAACACTGAAGCTTTCTTT
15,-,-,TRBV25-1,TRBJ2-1,CASSRIPGRGGEQFF,TGTGCCAGCAGTCGAATCCCGGGTAGGGGTGGTGAGCAGTTCTTC
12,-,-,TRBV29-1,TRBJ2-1,CSVERDRNEQFF,TGCAGCGTTGAGAGGGATAGGAATGAGCAGTTCTTC
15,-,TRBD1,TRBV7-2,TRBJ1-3,CASSLGGQLGNTIYF,TGTGCCAGCAGCTTAGGGGGACAGCTCGGAAACACCATATATTTT
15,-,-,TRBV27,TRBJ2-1,CASATIPGGYNEQFF,TGTGCCAGTGCGACCATCCCCGGCGGATACAATGAGCAGTTCTTC
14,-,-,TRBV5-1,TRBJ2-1,CASSLGGVYNEQFF,TGCGCCAGCAGCTTAGGGGGAGTCTACAATGAGCAGTTCTTC
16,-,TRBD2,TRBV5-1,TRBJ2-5,CASSPRASGSPQTQYF,TGCGCCAGCAGCCCTCGGGCTAGCGGGAGTCCCCAGACCCAGTACTTC
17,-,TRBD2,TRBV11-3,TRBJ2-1,CASSLGETSGRANEQFF,TGTGCCAGCAGCTTAGGCGAGACTAGCGGGAGGGCCAATGAGCAGTTCTTC
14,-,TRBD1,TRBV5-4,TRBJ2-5,CASSVGQGYETQYF,TGTGCCAGCAGCGTGGGACAGGGCTACGAGACCCAGTACTTC
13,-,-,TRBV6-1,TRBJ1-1,CASLDRLNTEAFF,TGTGCCAGCCTAGACAGGTTGAACACTGAAGCTTTCTTT
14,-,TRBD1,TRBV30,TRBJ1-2,CAWSQTGAYYGYTF,TGTGCCTGGAGCCAAACAGGGGCTTACTATGGCTACACCTTC
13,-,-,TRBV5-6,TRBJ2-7,CASTRQGGYEQYF,TGTGCCAGCACGCGGCAGGGGGGGTACGAGCAGTACTTC
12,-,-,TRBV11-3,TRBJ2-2,CASSSRAGELFF,TGTGCCAGCAGCTCCCGGGCCGGGGAGCTGTTTTTT
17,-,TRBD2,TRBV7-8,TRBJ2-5,CASSIGGASGQQETQYF,TGTGCCAGCAGCATAGGTGGGGCTAGCGGGCAACAAGAGACCCAGTACTTC
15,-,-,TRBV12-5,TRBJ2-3,CASGLVQAAFDTQYF,TGTGCTAGTGGTTTGGTACAGGCCGCCTTCGATACGCAGTATTTT
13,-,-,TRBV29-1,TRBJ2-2,CSVGTGRVGELFF,TGCAGCGTTGGGACAGGGAGGGTGGGGGAGCTGTTTTTT